These T cell receptor beta chains were read from a single sample in a study of CXCR3-negative and CXCR3-positive naive CD8 T cells. After re-calling the 5' RACE reads, TCRdb lists one entry per CDR3 protein, DNA absent. This sample's clone table lists over 50,000 distinct CDR3 sequences. Sequenced sample: naive CXCR3+ CD8+ T cells from blood. The receptors originated from a human donor in good health. Some clones in this sample may be carry-over from other donors' samples. The CDR3 runs from the conserved cysteine through the conserved F or W.

TRBV19	TRBJ2-2	16	CASDGTGGFSSGELFF
TRBV19	TRBJ2-2	14	CASRTRRGTGELFF
TRBV6-2/TRBV6-3	TRBJ2-7	15	CASKDLRSGGDEQYF
TRBV6-5	TRBJ2-2	13	CAGGAAGTGELFF
TRBV10-3	TRBJ1-6	15	CAISEPANGDSPLHF
TRBV5-1	TRBJ1-3	16	CASSLGPGNSGNTIYF
TRBV4-3	TRBJ2-3	16	CASSQDPGLGADTQYF
TRBV3-1	TRBJ2-1	14	CASTYGQGSYEQFF
TRBV6-1	TRBJ2-3	14	CASSEGQSTDTQYF
TRBV6-2/TRBV6-3	TRBJ2-2	14	CASSSVSNTGELFF
TRBV7-9	TRBJ2-3	15	CASIDRDLRTDTQYF
TRBV7-9	TRBJ2-3	20	CASSLGGLAAPPPSTDTQYF
TRBV7-3	TRBJ2-1	20	CASSPMAGLLAGGSYNEQFF
TRBV5-1	TRBJ1-1	12	CASSFEGTEAFF
TRBV7-2	TRBJ2-7	15	CASSLLRGGYYEQYF
TRBV2	TRBJ2-5	16	CASREPTSGGTETQYF
TRBV5-1	TRBJ2-1	16	CASSDHRDNYYNEQFF
TRBV12-3/TRBV12-4	TRBJ2-1	14	CASSFGGASNGQFF
TRBV19	TRBJ2-1	13	CASSMRPYNEQFF
TRBV24-1	TRBJ2-1	16	CATSDFGTGGYNEQFF
TRBV12-3/TRBV12-4	TRBJ2-7	15	CASSFLGQPAYEQYF
TRBV4-2	TRBJ1-1	17	CASSHPDREGDSTEAFF
TRBV27	TRBJ2-6	15	CASSLVSSGANVLTF
TRBV7-3	TRBJ1-1	15	CASSLDGAGNTEAFF
TRBV7-2	TRBJ2-1	15	CASSFGLQGFNEQFF
TRBV29-1	TRBJ2-7	18	CSVEGASGGYSCSYEQYF
TRBV4-1	TRBJ2-1	18	CASSPIPIAGGLYNEQFF
TRBV5-1	TRBJ1-1	16	CASSWTGQGDGIEAFF
TRBV29-1	TRBJ2-7	11	CSVLRSYEQYF